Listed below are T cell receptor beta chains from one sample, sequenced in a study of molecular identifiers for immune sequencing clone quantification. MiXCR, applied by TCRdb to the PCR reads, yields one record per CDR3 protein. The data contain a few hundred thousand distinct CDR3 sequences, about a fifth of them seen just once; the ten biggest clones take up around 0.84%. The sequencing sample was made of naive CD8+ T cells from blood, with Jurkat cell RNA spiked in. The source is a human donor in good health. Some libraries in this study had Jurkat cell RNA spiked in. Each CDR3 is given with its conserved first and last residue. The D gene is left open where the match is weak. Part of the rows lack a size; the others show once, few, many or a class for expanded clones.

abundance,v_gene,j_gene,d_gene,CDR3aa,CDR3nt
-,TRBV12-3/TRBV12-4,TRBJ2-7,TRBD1,CASSWTGDEQYF,TGTGCCAGCAGTTGGACAGGGGACGAGCAGTACTTC
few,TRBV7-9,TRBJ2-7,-,CASSLVGEGVYEQYF,TGTGCCAGCAGCTTAGTGGGAGAGGGAGTGTACGAGCAGTACTTC
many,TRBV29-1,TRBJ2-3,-,CSAESTDTQYF,TGCAGTGCGGAGAGCACAGATACGCAGTATTTT
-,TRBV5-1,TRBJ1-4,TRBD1,CASSPFGQDGDEKLFF,TGCGCCAGCAGCCCCTTTGGACAGGATGGCGATGAAAAACTGTTTTTT
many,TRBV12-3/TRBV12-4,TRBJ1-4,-,CASSLGGSREKLFF,TGTGCCAGCAGTTTAGGTGGCAGCAGGGAAAAACTGTTTTTT
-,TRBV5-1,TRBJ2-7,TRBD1,CASGSSTGGNSYEQYF,TGCGCCAGCGGAAGTTCCACAGGGGGAAACTCCTACGAGCAGTACTTC
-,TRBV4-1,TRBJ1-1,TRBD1,CASSQDPATGNNRAFF,TGCGCCAGCAGCCAAGACCCCGCGACAGGGAACAATAGGGCTTTCTTT
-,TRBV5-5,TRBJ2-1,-,CASSLGEYSYNEQFF,TGTGCCAGCAGCTTGGGGGAATACTCCTACAATGAGCAGTTCTTC
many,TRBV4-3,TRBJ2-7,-,CASSQDSSYEQYF,TGCGCCAGCAGCCAAGACAGCTCCTACGAGCAGTACTTC
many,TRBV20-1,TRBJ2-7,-,CSAANGEAEQYF,TGCAGTGCTGCCAACGGAGAGGCCGAGCAGTACTTC
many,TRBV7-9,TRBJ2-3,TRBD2,CASSFPKTWTSGNTDTQYF,TGTGCCAGCAGCTTCCCGAAAACGTGGACTAGCGGAAACACAGATACGCAGTATTTT
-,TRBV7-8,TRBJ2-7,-,CASSLILGAISPSESYEQYF,TGTGCCAGCAGCTTAATACTGGGGGCGATTTCGCCTTCTGAGTCCTACGAGCAGTACTTC
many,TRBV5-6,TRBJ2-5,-,CASSSHPTEQETQYF,TGTGCCAGCAGCTCCCACCCGACGGAGCAAGAGACCCAGTACTTC
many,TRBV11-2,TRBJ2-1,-,CASSNSQERYNEQFF,TGTGCCAGCAGCAACAGCCAAGAGAGGTACAATGAGCAGTTCTTC
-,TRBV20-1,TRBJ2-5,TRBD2,CSAGGSGRQETQYF,TGCAGTGCCGGGGGTAGCGGGAGACAAGAGACCCAGTACTTC
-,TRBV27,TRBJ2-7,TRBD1,CASSLIFGTGGRNEQYF,TGTGCCAGCAGTTTAATTTTTGGGACAGGGGGCAGGAACGAGCAGTACTTC
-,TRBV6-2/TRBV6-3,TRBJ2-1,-,CASSTHANNEQFF,TGTGCCAGCAGTACCCATGCAAACAATGAGCAGTTCTTC
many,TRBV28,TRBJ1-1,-,CASSSPGLIEAFF,TGTGCCAGCAGTTCCCCGGGACTGATTGAAGCTTTCTTT
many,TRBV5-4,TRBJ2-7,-,CASSLEQGSYEQYF,TGTGCCAGCAGCTTGGAACAGGGAAGCTACGAGCAGTACTTC
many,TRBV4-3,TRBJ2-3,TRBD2,CASSQDRLAGLDTQYF,TGCGCCAGCAGCCAAGATCGACTAGCGGGACTGGATACGCAGTATTTT
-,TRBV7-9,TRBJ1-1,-,CASSTIDRLGTEAFF,TGTGCCAGCAGCACAATAGATAGGTTGGGCACTGAAGCTTTCTTT
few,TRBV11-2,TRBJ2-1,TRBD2,CASSEPGLAVSSYNEQFF,TGTGCCAGCAGCGAGCCGGGACTAGCGGTAAGCTCCTACAATGAGCAGTTCTTC